These T cell receptor beta chains were read from a single sample in a study of radiotherapy plus CTLA-4 blockade in lung cancer. Clones were read by immunoSEQ multiplex PCR, and TCRdb kept only the in-frame ones, dropping some. There are approximately 110,000 clones in the sample; roughly 86% occur only once, and 3.3% lies in the top ten. The sequences come from peripheral blood, collected from a patient treated with radiotherapy plus ipilimumab. Receptors originate from a human donor with non-small cell lung cancer that progressed on radiotherapy plus ipilimumab. Some clones in this sample may be carry-over from other donors' samples. CDR3s include the opening cysteine and the closing phenylalanine or tryptophan. The D gene is left open where the match is weak. Clone size is shown for a subset of rows, as once, few, many or a class of expanded clone.

cdr3_nt cdr3_aa j_call d_call v_call clone_size
TGTGCCAGTAGTTCGGCGGACGGTACTGAAGCTTTCTTT CASSSADGTEAFF TRBJ1-1 NA TRBV19 NA
TGTGCCAGCAGCTTGGGCAGGGGGCTCAATCAGCCCCAGCATTTT CASSLGRGLNQPQHF TRBJ1-5 TRBD1 TRBV5-4 NA
TGCGCCAGCAGCTTGGAAGGGGGCACAGGAAACACCATATATTTT CASSLEGGTGNTIYF TRBJ1-3 TRBD1 TRBV5-1 NA
TGTGCCAGCAGCCCCGGGACCTCCCACACTGAAGCTTTCTTT CASSPGTSHTEAFF TRBJ1-1 NA TRBV5-4 NA
TGTGCCATCCTAAACAGGGGCGCCGGGGAGCTGTTTTTT CAILNRGAGELFF TRBJ2-2 TRBD1 TRBV2 NA
TGTGCCAGCAGTTCCTTCGACGGGTACACAGATACGCAGTATTTT CASSSFDGYTDTQYF TRBJ2-3 NA TRBV28 NA
TGTGCCAGCAGTTACGCGGGGATTGCAGATACGCAGTATTTT CASSYAGIADTQYF TRBJ2-3 NA TRBV6-6 NA
TGTGCCAGCTCACCACAGGGGGCGATTAACTATGGCTACACCTTC CASSPQGAINYGYTF TRBJ1-2 TRBD1 TRBV18 NA
TGTGCCAGCAGCGTAGCCCGAGACAGGGGTTTGGGTGGCTACACCTTC CASSVARDRGLGGYTF TRBJ1-2 TRBD1 TRBV9 NA
TGTGCCAGCAGCCCGCGAAGGACAGGGGATGAGCAGTTCTTC CASSPRRTGDEQFF TRBJ2-1 TRBD1 TRBV7-3 NA
TGTGCCAGCAGTGCGCTGGATACGCAGTATTTT CASSALDTQYF TRBJ2-3 NA TRBV2 NA
TGTGCCAGCAGTGCCTCTTACCGGGGGGGGACACCCACGTTCTTC CASSASYRGGTPTFF TRBJ2-1 TRBD2 TRBV2 NA
TGTGCCAGTAGCACAGGGGGCTCCTACGAGCAGTACTTC CASSTGGSYEQYF TRBJ2-7 TRBD1 TRBV19 NA
TGTGCCAGCAGAGGGACGGGGGGAAAGACTGAAGCTTTCTTT CASRGTGGKTEAFF TRBJ1-1 NA TRBV6-1 few
TGTGCCAGCAGCTTATCGAGGGTTGCTTTCTTT CASSLSRVAFF TRBJ1-1 NA TRBV11-2 NA
TGTGCCAGCAGCCAATCATTCAGGGATGAAAAACTGTTTTTT CASSQSFRDEKLFF TRBJ1-4 NA TRBV14 NA
TGTGCCAGTAGTATGGCCGGGACTAGCGGGGGGAAAGAGACCCAGTACTTC CASSMAGTSGGKETQYF TRBJ2-5 TRBD2 TRBV19 NA
TGCGCCAGCAGCTCCGCCGGGACAGGAGATGAAAAACTGTTTTTT CASSSAGTGDEKLFF TRBJ1-4 TRBD1 TRBV5-1 NA
TGCGCCAGCAGCCAAGAGTGGGCAGGGACCTACGAGCAGTACTTC CASSQEWAGTYEQYF TRBJ2-7 NA TRBV4-1 NA
TGCGCCAGCAGCCAAGAACACCGGATGAGCTCCTACGAGCAGTACTTC CASSQEHRMSSYEQYF TRBJ2-7 NA TRBV4-3 NA
TGTGCCAGCAGCGCACATACGGGGAACACTGAAGCTTTCTTT CASSAHTGNTEAFF TRBJ1-1 NA TRBV7-3 NA
TGTGCCAGCCCCAGGGGGAACGCTGAAGCTTTCTTT CASPRGNAEAFF TRBJ1-1 NA TRBV21-1 NA
TGTGCCAGCAGCCGAGACGGGCTAGGAAAAGCTTTCTTT CASSRDGLGKAFF TRBJ1-1 NA TRBV7-3 few
TGTGCCAGCAGTGCCTTGCTAGCACAAGAGACCCAGTACTTC CASSALLAQETQYF TRBJ2-5 NA TRBV2 NA
TGTGCCATTTCCCGCTTCGTGGTCCAAGAGACCCAGTACTTC CAISRFVVQETQYF TRBJ2-5 NA TRBV28 NA
TGTGCCAGCGGACTGTACAATGAGCAGTTCTTC CASGLYNEQFF TRBJ2-1 NA TRBV7-6 NA
TGCAGTGCTAGGACAGCATATGGCTACACCTTC CSARTAYGYTF TRBJ1-2 NA TRBV20-1 NA
TGTGCCAGCAGCCCCGGGGATTACTATGGCTACACCTTC CASSPGDYYGYTF TRBJ1-2 NA TRBV27 NA
TGCGCCAGCAGCTTGACAGCAACCTATGGCTACACCTTC CASSLTATYGYTF TRBJ1-2 NA TRBV5-1 NA
TGTGCCAGCAGCCCTCCCTTCTCCTACGAGCAGTACTTC CASSPPFSYEQYF TRBJ2-7 NA TRBV11-2 NA
TGTGCCAGCTCACGTTACGGCTCGCAAGAGACCCAGTACTTC CASSRYGSQETQYF TRBJ2-5 NA TRBV18 few
TGCGCCAGCAGCCGGTCTTGGGGGGCCGCTGGCCAGCAGTACTTC CASSRSWGAAGQQYF TRBJ2-7 NA TRBV4-3 NA
TGTGCCAGCAGCGCACCCAGGGACACCGGGGAGCTGTTTTTT CASSAPRDTGELFF TRBJ2-2 NA TRBV9 NA
TGTGCCATCAGTGCCCCGGGACAGGGCCAAGAGACCCAGTACTTC CAISAPGQGQETQYF TRBJ2-5 TRBD1 TRBV10-3 NA
TGTGCCAGCTCACCATTAGGGAGTCATTCACCCCTCCACTTT CASSPLGSHSPLHF TRBJ1-6 NA TRBV18 NA
TGCAGTGCTAGAGCGGGGAATGAGCAGTTCTTC CSARAGNEQFF TRBJ2-1 NA TRBV20-1 NA
TGTGCCAGTAGTATTACCGGGACAGGTCTCGAGCAGTACTTC CASSITGTGLEQYF TRBJ2-7 TRBD1 TRBV19 NA
TGTGCCAGCAGCAACCAACAGACCATATATGGCTACACCTTC CASSNQQTIYGYTF TRBJ1-2 NA TRBV28 NA
TGTGCCAGCAGTTACTCACAGGGAAGGCGGTCGCAAAAACTGTTTTTT CASSYSQGRRSQKLFF TRBJ1-4 NA TRBV6-5 NA
TGCAGCGTTGGAGCTCACAATCAGCCCCAGCATTTT CSVGAHNQPQHF TRBJ1-5 NA TRBV29-1 NA
TGTGCCAGCTTAGTTCAGGGCACAGATACGCAGTATTTT CASLVQGTDTQYF TRBJ2-3 NA TRBV6-6 NA